This is a list of T cell receptor beta chains from one sample in a study of blood T cell repertoires in COVID-19. Sequencing was performed with immunoSEQ multiplex PCR; in TCRdb, only in-frame clones are kept and a portion is missing. The table has some 90,000 clones, 80% seen once. The sequenced sample consisted of peripheral blood. These receptors all stem from a woman in her 70s with acute or convalescent COVID-19. CDR3s include the opening cysteine and the closing phenylalanine or tryptophan. The order of the fields is V gene, clone size, J gene, D gene, CDR3 DNA, CDR3 protein. A D gene is named only where the DNA matches it firmly. Rows give clone size only sometimes, using once, few, many, or a class for an expanded clone.

TRBV28,-,TRBJ1-5,-,TGTGCCAGCAGTCTCCTACAGGCTTTAAGCAATCAGCCCCAGCATTTT,CASSLLQALSNQPQHF
TRBV5-1,-,TRBJ1-1,-,TGCGCCAGCAGGGGAGCACAGAACACTGAAGCTTTCTTT,CASRGAQNTEAFF
TRBV27,-,TRBJ2-2,TRBD2,TGTGCCAGCAGTTTAGTGGGACTAGCTCCAAGGGCCGGGGAGCTGTTTTTT,CASSLVGLAPRAGELFF
TRBV28,once,TRBJ1-2,-,TGTGCCAGCATTGCCGGGGGAGAATACGGCTACACCTTC,CASIAGGEYGYTF
TRBV2,once,TRBJ2-5,TRBD1,TGTGCCAGCAGTGAAGAGGGACAGATGTTGACCCAGTACTTC,CASSEEGQMLTQYF
TRBV6-1,-,TRBJ2-5,TRBD1,TGTGCCAGCAGTGAGACAGGGATTGAGACCCAGTACTTC,CASSETGIETQYF
TRBV19,few,TRBJ1-5,-,TGTGCCAGTATCAGGGGTCCAAATCAGCCCCAGCATTTT,CASIRGPNQPQHF
TRBV6-5,-,TRBJ2-2,TRBD1,TGTGCCAGCAGTTACGCCGGGACAGGGAACACCGGGGAGCTGTTTTTT,CASSYAGTGNTGELFF
TRBV29-1,once,TRBJ2-2,-,TGCAGCGTCTCCGGGACACTGACCGGGGAGCTGTTTTTT,CSVSGTLTGELFF
TRBV20-1,few,TRBJ1-1,-,TGCAGTGCTTTGGAGGCTGAAGCTTTCTTT,CSALEAEAFF
TRBV18,-,TRBJ2-7,TRBD1,TGTGCCAGCTCCCCCAGGGACAGATACGAGCAGTACTTC,CASSPRDRYEQYF
TRBV14,-,TRBJ1-2,TRBD1,TGTGCCAGCAGCCAAGGTTGGGCCGGGACAGGGGGCCTTCCTGGCTACACCTTC,CASSQGWAGTGGLPGYTF
TRBV6-2/TRBV6-3,-,TRBJ1-6,TRBD1,TGTGCCAGCAGTTACTTGGGGACAGGTGATTCACCCCTCCACTTT,CASSYLGTGDSPLHF
TRBV24-1,once,TRBJ2-7,-,TGTGCCACCAGTGATTCCGGGAACTACGAGCAGTACTTC,CATSDSGNYEQYF
TRBV29-1,-,TRBJ2-1,TRBD2,TGCAGCGTGGCTAGCGGAACCTTCTACAATGAGCAGTTCTTC,CSVASGTFYNEQFF
TRBV27,-,TRBJ2-3,-,TGTGCCAGCACCGGTGCAGATACGCAGTATTTT,CASTGADTQYF
TRBV19,-,TRBJ1-4,-,TGTGCCAGCCTGCCCTCACGGCAGGGTGGTGAAAAACTGTTTTTT,CASLPSRQGGEKLFF
TRBV25-1,-,TRBJ2-5,-,TGTGCCAGCAGTTTCCTAGGTGGAGAGACCCAGTACTTC,CASSFLGGETQYF
TRBV5-4,-,TRBJ2-3,TRBD2,TGTGCCAGCAGCTTGGAGGGAGGGACAGATACGCAGTATTTT,CASSLEGGTDTQYF
TRBV25-1,-,TRBJ1-4,-,TGTGCCAGCAGTGAGTATCAGGGGACGAAGGAAAAACTGTTTTTT,CASSEYQGTKEKLFF
TRBV4-1,few,TRBJ2-7,-,TGCGCCAGCAGCCTTACGACGGGTGGAGGGTCCTACGAGCAGTACTTC,CASSLTTGGGSYEQYF
TRBV10-3,-,TRBJ2-3,TRBD2,TGTGCCAGCGGGAGCGGGGGGGTTGATACGCAGTATTTT,CASGSGGVDTQYF
TRBV19,few,TRBJ2-7,-,TGTGCCAGTAGTATGGGGGACTTTGCCTACGAGCAGTACTTC,CASSMGDFAYEQYF
TRBV4-2,-,TRBJ2-4,-,TGTGCCAGCAGCCAAGAGGGCCCCAAAAACATTCAGTACTTC,CASSQEGPKNIQYF
TRBV6-5,-,TRBJ2-3,TRBD1,TGTGCCAGCCGAAGAGGGACAGACACAGATACGCAGTATTTT,CASRRGTDTDTQYF
TRBV18,-,TRBJ2-7,TRBD1,TGTGCCAGCTCACCACGGGGACAGTTATACGAGCAGTACTTC,CASSPRGQLYEQYF
TRBV6-6,-,TRBJ1-1,-,TGTGCCAGCAGTTACTCGTGGGCGTCTGAAGCTTTCTTT,CASSYSWASEAFF
TRBV7-3,-,TRBJ2-1,TRBD2,TGTGCCAGCAGCTTGAGCGGGGGGGCCGTGAGGAATGAGCAGTTCTTC,CASSLSGGAVRNEQFF
TRBV18,-,TRBJ1-1,-,TGTGCCAGCTCACCTAAGGCGGACACTGAAGCTTTCTTT,CASSPKADTEAFF
TRBV7-3,once,TRBJ1-1,-,TGTGCCAGCAGCGTGGACTTGAACACTGAAGCTTTCTTT,CASSVDLNTEAFF
TRBV19,-,TRBJ2-5,-,TGTGCCAGTAGTATTTCAGGGTATCAAGAGACCCAGTACTTC,CASSISGYQETQYF
TRBV30,few,TRBJ2-7,TRBD2,TGTGCCTGGAGTCCTTATGAACTAGCGGGGACAGATAGGGCCGGCGAGCAGTACTTC,CAWSPYELAGTDRAGEQYF
TRBV3-1/TRBV3-2,-,TRBJ1-3,-,TGTGCCAGCAGCCAGACTACAGCTCCCGGAAACACCATATATTTT,CASSQTTAPGNTIYF
TRBV4-1,-,TRBJ2-1,-,TGCGCCAGCAGCCAAGATCAGTCAATCCGGGGCTCCTACAATGAGCAGTTCTTC,CASSQDQSIRGSYNEQFF
TRBV23-1,-,TRBJ1-6,-,TGCGCCAGCAGTCAATCGGAGGATTGTAAGGGTCCTTATAATTCACCCCTCCACTTT,CASSQSEDCKGPYNSPLHF
TRBV19,-,TRBJ2-1,-,TGTGCCAGTAGCCCTCTTGGGGCAAGGGCCTACAATGAGCAGTTCTTC,CASSPLGARAYNEQFF
TRBV5-8,-,TRBJ1-5,-,TGTGCCAGCAGCTTGGCGGGGGGGCAGCCCCAGCATTTT,CASSLAGGQPQHF
TRBV7-3,-,TRBJ2-1,TRBD2,TGTGCCAGCAGCCCGACTAGCGGGGGGGGTGGTGAGCAGTTCTTC,CASSPTSGGGGEQFF
TRBV5-1,-,TRBJ2-7,TRBD1,TGCGCCAGCAGGGGGACAGCCTCCTACGAGCAGTACTTC,CASRGTASYEQYF
TRBV14,-,TRBJ2-2,-,TGTGCCAGCAGCCAGGCGACAGGAGCCGGGGAGCTGTTTTTT,CASSQATGAGELFF
TRBV19,few,TRBJ1-1,-,TGTGCCAGTAGTATAGTCGGGTCCACTGAAGCTTTCTTT,CASSIVGSTEAFF
TRBV12-3/TRBV12-4,-,TRBJ2-7,-,TGTGCCAGCAGTTCCAGAGGGATCTACGAGCAGTACTTC,CASSSRGIYEQYF
TRBV6-1,-,TRBJ2-7,-,TGTGCCAGCAGTGAAGCCCGGCGGCCCTACGAGCAGTACTTC,CASSEARRPYEQYF
TRBV29-1,-,TRBJ1-1,-,TGCAGCGTTGAAGATGACAGGCTGAACACTGAAGCTTTCTTT,CSVEDDRLNTEAFF
TRBV5-4,-,TRBJ2-3,TRBD2,TGTGCCAGCAGCTTGTCCGTCATGGGGGGGTTGGATACGCAGTATTTT,CASSLSVMGGLDTQYF
TRBV7-6,-,TRBJ2-1,TRBD2,TGTGCCAGCAGCTTAAGCGGGAGTCTGCTTAATGAGCAGTTCTTC,CASSLSGSLLNEQFF
TRBV7-2,few,TRBJ2-2,-,TGTGCCAGCGCGGGGCGGCACCTAAACACCGGGGAGCTGTTTTTT,CASAGRHLNTGELFF
TRBV19,-,TRBJ1-5,-,TGTGCCAGTAGTATATCACATAATAGCAATCAGCCCCAGCATTTT,CASSISHNSNQPQHF
TRBV28,-,TRBJ1-5,-,TGTGCCAGCAGCCTAACAGATTATAGCAATCAGCCCCAGCATTTT,CASSLTDYSNQPQHF
TRBV5-1,-,TRBJ1-1,TRBD1,TGCGCCAGCAGCGCTACCGGGACAGGGTTCCGGAACACTGAAGCTTTCTTT,CASSATGTGFRNTEAFF
TRBV21-1,-,TRBJ2-7,-,TGTGCCAGCGTCGGCGGGAGTGATTCCTACGAGCAGTACTTC,CASVGGSDSYEQYF